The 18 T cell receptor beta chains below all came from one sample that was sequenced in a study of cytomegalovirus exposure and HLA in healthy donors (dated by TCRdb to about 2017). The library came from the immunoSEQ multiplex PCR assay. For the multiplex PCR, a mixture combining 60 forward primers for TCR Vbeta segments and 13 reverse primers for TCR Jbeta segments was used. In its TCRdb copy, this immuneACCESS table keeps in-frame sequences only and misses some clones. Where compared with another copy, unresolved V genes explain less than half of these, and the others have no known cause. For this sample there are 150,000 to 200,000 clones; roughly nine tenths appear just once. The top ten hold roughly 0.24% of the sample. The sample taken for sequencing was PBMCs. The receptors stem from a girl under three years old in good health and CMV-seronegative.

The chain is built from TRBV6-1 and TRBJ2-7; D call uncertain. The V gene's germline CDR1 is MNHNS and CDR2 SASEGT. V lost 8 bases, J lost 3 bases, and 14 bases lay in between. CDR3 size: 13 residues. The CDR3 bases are TGTGCCAGCGGTGCTTTTCTAAACTACGAGCAGTACTTC. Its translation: CASGAFLNYEQYF.

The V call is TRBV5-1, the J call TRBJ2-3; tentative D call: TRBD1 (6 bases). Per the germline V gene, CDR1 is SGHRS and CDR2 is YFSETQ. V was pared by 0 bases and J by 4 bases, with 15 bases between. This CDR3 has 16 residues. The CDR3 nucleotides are TGCGCCAGCAGCTTGGTACCTGGGACATTTTCAGATACGCAGTATTTT. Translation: CASSLVPGTFSDTQYF.

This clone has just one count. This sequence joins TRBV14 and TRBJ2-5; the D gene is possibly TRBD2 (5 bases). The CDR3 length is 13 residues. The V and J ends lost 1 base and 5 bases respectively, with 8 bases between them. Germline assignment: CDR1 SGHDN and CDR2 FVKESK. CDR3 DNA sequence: TGTGCCAGCAGCCAAGTAACGGGGGAGACCCAGTACTTC. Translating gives CASSQVTGETQYF. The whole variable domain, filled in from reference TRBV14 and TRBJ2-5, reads EAGVTQFPSHSVIEKGQTVTLRCDPISGHDNLYWYRRVMGKEIKFLLHFVKESKQDESGMPNNRFLAERTGGTYSTLKVQPAELEDSGVYFCASSQVTGETQYFGPGTRLLVL.

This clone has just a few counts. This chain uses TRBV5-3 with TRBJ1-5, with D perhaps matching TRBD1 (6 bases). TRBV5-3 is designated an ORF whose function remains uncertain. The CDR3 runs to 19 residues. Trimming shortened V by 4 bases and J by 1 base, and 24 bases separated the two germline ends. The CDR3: CARSRPPPGGLRSNQPQHF. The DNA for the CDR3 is TGTGCCAGAAGCCGACCTCCCCCGGGGGGCCTACGAAGCAATCAGCCCCAGCATTTT.

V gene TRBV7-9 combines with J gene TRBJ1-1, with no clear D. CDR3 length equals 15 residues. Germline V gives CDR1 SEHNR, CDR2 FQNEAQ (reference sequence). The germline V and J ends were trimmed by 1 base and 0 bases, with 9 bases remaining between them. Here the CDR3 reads CASSLVASMNTEAFF. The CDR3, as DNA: TGTGCCAGCAGCTTAGTGGCCAGTATGAACACTGAAGCTTTCTTT. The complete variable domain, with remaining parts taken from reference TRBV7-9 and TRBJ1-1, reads DTGVSQNPRHKITKRGQNVTFRCDPISEHNRLYWYRQTLGQGPEFLTYFQNEAQLEKSRLLSDRFSAERPKGSFSTLEIQRTEQGDSAMYLCASSLVASMNTEAFFGQGTRLTVV.

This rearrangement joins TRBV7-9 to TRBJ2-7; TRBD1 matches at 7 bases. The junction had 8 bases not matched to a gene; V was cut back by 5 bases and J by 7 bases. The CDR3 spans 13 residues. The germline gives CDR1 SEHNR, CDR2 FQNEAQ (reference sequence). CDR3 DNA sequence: TGTGCCAGCAGCCCAAGGGACAGAATAGAGCAGTACTTC. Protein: CASSPRDRIEQYF.

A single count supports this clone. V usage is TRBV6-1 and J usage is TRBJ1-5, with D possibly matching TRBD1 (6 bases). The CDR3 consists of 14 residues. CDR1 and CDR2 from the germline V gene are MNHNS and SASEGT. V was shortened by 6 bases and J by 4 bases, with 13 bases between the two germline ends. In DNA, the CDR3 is TGTGCCAGCAGGCCCGACACAGGGAATCAGCCCCAGCATTTT. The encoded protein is CASRPDTGNQPQHF.

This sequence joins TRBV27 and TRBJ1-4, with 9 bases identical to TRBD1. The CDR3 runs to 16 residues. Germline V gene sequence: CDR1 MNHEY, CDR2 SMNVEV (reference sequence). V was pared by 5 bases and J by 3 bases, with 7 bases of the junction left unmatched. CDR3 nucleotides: TGTGCCAGCAGTCTTAGGACAGGGGTCTCTAATGAAAAACTGTTTTTT. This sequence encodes CASSLRTGVSNEKLFF.

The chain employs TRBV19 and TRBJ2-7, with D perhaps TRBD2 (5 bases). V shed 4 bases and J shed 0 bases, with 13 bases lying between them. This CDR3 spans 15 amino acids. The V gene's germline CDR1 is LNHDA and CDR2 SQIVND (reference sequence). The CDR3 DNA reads TGTGCCAGTAGTAGGACCTACGACTACTCCTACGAGCAGTACTTC. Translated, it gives CASSRTYDYSYEQYF.

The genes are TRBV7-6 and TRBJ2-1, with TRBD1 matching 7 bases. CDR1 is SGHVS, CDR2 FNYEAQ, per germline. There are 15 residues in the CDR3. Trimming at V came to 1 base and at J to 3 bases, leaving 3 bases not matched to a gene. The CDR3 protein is CASSLGDSLYNEQFF. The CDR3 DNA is TGTGCCAGCAGCTTAGGGGACAGTCTCTACAATGAGCAGTTCTTC.

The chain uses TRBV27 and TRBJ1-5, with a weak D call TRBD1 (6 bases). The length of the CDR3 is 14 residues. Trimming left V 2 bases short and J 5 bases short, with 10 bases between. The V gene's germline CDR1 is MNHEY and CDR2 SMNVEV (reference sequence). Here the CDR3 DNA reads TGTGCCAGCAGTTTAAGCAGGGGTGATCAGCCCCAGCATTTT. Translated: CASSLSRGDQPQHF.

CDR3 nucleotides: TGCGCCAGCAGCCAAGGGCTAGCGGGGGGTAGCTCCTACAATGAGCAGTTCTTC. It yields the protein CASSQGLAGGSSYNEQFF. This chain joins TRBV4-1 and TRBJ2-1; TRBD2 aligns across 11 bases. The germline CDR1 and CDR2 sequences are MGHRA and YSYEKL. The CDR3 covers 18 residues. V was pared by 1 base and J by 0 bases, with 5 bases of the junction left unmatched.

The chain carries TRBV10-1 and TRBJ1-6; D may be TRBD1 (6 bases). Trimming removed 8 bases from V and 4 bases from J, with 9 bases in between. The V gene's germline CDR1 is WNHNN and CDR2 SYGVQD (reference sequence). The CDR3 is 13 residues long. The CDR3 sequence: CASRTAYNSPLHF. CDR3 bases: TGCGCCAGCCGGACAGCTTATAATTCACCCCTCCACTTT.

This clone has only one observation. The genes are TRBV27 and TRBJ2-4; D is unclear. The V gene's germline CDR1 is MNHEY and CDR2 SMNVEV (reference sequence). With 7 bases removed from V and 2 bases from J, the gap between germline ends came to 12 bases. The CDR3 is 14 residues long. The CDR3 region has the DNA TGTGCCAGCACCCAGATAACGACCAAAAACATTCAGTACTTC. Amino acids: CASTQITTKNIQYF.

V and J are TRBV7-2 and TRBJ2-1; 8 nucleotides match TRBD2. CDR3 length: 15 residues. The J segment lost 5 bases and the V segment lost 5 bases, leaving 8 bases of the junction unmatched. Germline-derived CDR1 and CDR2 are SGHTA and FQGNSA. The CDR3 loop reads CASSEGLALNNEQFF. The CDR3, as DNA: TGTGCCAGCAGCGAAGGACTAGCCCTAAACAATGAGCAGTTCTTC.

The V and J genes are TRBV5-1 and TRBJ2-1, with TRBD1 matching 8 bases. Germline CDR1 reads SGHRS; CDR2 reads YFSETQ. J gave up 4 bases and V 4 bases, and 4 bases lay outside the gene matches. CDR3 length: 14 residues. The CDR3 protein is CASSRDRSYNEQFF. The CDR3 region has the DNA TGCGCCAGCAGCCGGGACAGGTCGTACAATGAGCAGTTCTTC.

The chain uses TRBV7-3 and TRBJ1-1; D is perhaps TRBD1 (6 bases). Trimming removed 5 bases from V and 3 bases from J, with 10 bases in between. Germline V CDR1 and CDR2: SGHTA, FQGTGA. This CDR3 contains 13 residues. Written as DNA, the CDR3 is TGTGCCAGCAGCCGGACAGAATACACTGAAGCTTTCTTT. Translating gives CASSRTEYTEAFF.

Here the CDR3 reads CASSQLGTAYNEQFF. The CDR3 DNA reads TGCGCCAGCAGCCAGTTGGGGACAGCCTACAATGAGCAGTTCTTC. The chain joins TRBV4-1 to TRBJ2-1, with 7 bases identical to TRBD1. Germline-derived CDR1 and CDR2 are MGHRA and YSYEKL. The V segment lost 3 bases and the J segment 2 bases; nucleotides outside the gene matches: 4. This CDR3 is 15 amino acids long.